This entry lists 30 T cell receptor beta chains sequenced from one sample in a study of blood T cell repertoires in COVID-19. Profiled with immunoSEQ multiplex PCR; TCRdb holds only in-frame clones, not every one. The repertoire holds about 270,000 clones, with approximately 90% as singletons. What was sequenced was PBMCs or T cells enriched from blood (not recorded which). The receptor set was obtained from a middle-aged man who had been exposed to COVID-19.

The CDR3 DNA reads TGTGCCAGCAGAACCGGGGTCAACGTCTACGAGCAGTACTTC. Its translation is CASRTGVNVYEQYF. This rearrangement joins TRBV2 to TRBJ2-7, with D tentatively TRBD2 (5 bases). The V and J ends lost 6 bases and 3 bases respectively, with 15 bases between them. The CDR3 runs to 14 residues. CDR1 is SNHLY and CDR2 is FYNNEI in the germline V gene.

The table lists this clone with a count of one. This chain connects TRBV18 to TRBJ1-1; D ambiguous. Germline assignment: CDR1 KGHSH and CDR2 LQKENI. The CDR3 is 16 amino acids. V lost 2 bases and J 0 bases, leaving 13 bases between the germline ends. The DNA for the CDR3 is TGTGCCAGCTCACCAGGGAAGCGGGTTCTGAACACTGAAGCTTTCTTT. Amino acid sequence: CASSPGKRVLNTEAFF.

This chain uses TRBV29-1 with TRBJ1-1; tentative D call: TRBD1 (6 bases). With 7 bases removed from V and 1 base from J, the gap between germline ends came to 19 bases. The germline V gene has CDR1 SQVTM and CDR2 ANQGSEA. This CDR3 comprises 15 residues. Here the CDR3 DNA reads TGCAGCGCCCTCAATCCGGACAGATCGAACACTGAAGCTTTCTTT. Protein: CSALNPDRSNTEAFF. Looking up the rest from reference TRBV29-1 and TRBJ1-1 gives the full variable domain: SAVISQKPSRDICQRGTSLTIQCQVDSQVTMMFWYRQQPGQSLTLIATANQGSEATYESGFVIDKFPISRPNLTFSTLTVSNMSPEDSSIYLCSALNPDRSNTEAFFGQGTRLTVV.

The gene calls are TRBV6-2 or TRBV6-3 and TRBJ2-1; the D is unclear. The length of the CDR3 is 11 residues. Germline V gene lookup returns CDR1 MNHEY and CDR2 SVGEGT. Trimming removed 2 bases from V and 13 bases from J, with 9 bases in between. CDR3 protein: CASSYGDFQFF. CDR3 coding DNA: TGTGCCAGCAGTTACGGAGACTTCCAGTTCTTC.

This clone was recorded only once. The chain is built from TRBV4-1 and TRBJ2-1; 7 bases agree with TRBD2. There are 13 residues in the CDR3. Unmatched junction bases numbered 3, after V lost 1 base and J lost 9 bases. In germline, CDR1 is MGHRA, CDR2 YSYEKL. The CDR3 loop reads CASSQGLAGEQFF. CDR3 in DNA: TGCGCCAGCAGCCAAGGACTAGCTGGTGAGCAGTTCTTC.

The CDR3 nucleotides read TGTGCCAGCAGCTTAGGGGCGTTTGGCAATCAGCCCCAGCATTTT. Encoded protein: CASSLGAFGNQPQHF. The genes are TRBV7-2 and TRBJ1-5; D not resolved. The CDR3 totals 15 residues. Trimming cost V 1 base and J 2 bases, with 9 bases left between them. The germline gives CDR1 SGHTA, CDR2 FQGNSA.

This chain links TRBV30 with TRBJ1-5; D remains ambiguous. V lost 0 bases to trimming and J lost 4 bases, with 10 bases between them. This CDR3 comprises 14 residues. Germline-derived CDR1 and CDR2 are GTSNPN and SVGIG (reference sequence). CDR3 in DNA: TGTGCCTGGAGTGTACCTTGGGCTAATCAGCCCCAGCATTTT. It specifies CAWSVPWANQPQHF.

The chain joins TRBV7-9 to TRBJ1-2, with TRBD1 as a possible D gene (6 bases). The CDR3 sequence is 14 residues long. The germline V gene has CDR1 SEHNR and CDR2 FQNEAQ (reference sequence). V was clipped by 8 bases and J by 3 bases, with 16 bases between them. DNA of the CDR3: TGTGCCAGCGATGACAGGATGGGCGACTATGGCTACACCTTC. Protein product: CASDDRMGDYGYTF.

The chain joins TRBV6-5 to TRBJ2-1; TRBD2 agrees at 7 bases. Germline CDR1 reads MNHEY; CDR2 reads SVGAGI. Trimming removed 6 bases from V and 9 bases from J; junction bases left unmatched: 8. The CDR3 contains 13 residues. This CDR3 reads CASRKLATGEQFF. CDR3 DNA: TGTGCCAGCAGAAAACTAGCGACGGGTGAGCAGTTCTTC.

The chain is built from TRBV30 and TRBJ2-7; tentative D call: TRBD1 (5 bases). V was clipped by 3 bases and J by 6 bases, with 9 bases between them. There are 11 residues in the CDR3. Germline V gene lookup returns CDR1 GTSNPN and CDR2 SVGIG (reference sequence). This CDR3 reads CAWRQVSEQYF. CDR3 nucleotides: TGTGCCTGGAGACAGGTATCCGAGCAGTACTTC.

Concerning this clone itself: The sample contains more than one DNA sequence encoding this CDR3. The CDR3 DNA follows: TGTGCCACCAGTGATTCTCGGGGGACAGATACGCAGTATTTT. This translates into CATSDSRGTDTQYF. The V call is TRBV24-1, the J call TRBJ2-3, with D perhaps matching TRBD2 (6 bases). Trimming took 2 bases from V and 3 from J, leaving 8 bases between them. Germline CDR1 KGHDR, CDR2 SFDVKD. This CDR3 contains 14 residues.

V and J are TRBV30 and TRBJ1-1, with TRBD1 matching over 8 bases. The CDR3 extends over 13 amino acids. The V gene end was trimmed by 5 bases and the J gene end by 1 base; junction bases not matched to a gene: 3. CDR1 GTSNPN and CDR2 SVGIG come from the germline V gene (reference sequence). CDR3 amino acids: CAWDRGGNTEAFF. Written as DNA, the CDR3 is TGTGCCTGGGACAGGGGCGGGAACACTGAAGCTTTCTTT.

The gene calls are TRBV7-2 and TRBJ2-1, with unresolved D. CDR3 length equals 12 residues. The germline gives CDR1 SGHTA, CDR2 FQGNSA. V lost 3 bases to trimming and J lost 7 bases, with 7 bases between them. The CDR3 nucleotides are TGTGCCAGCAGCTTTATGCGGAATGAGCAGTTCTTC. This sequence encodes CASSFMRNEQFF.

This chain uses TRBV10-3 with TRBJ2-7; 9 positions match TRBD1. The length of the CDR3 is 15 residues. In germline, CDR1 is ENHRY, CDR2 SYGVKD. V dropped 6 bases and J dropped 3; count of bases not matched to a gene: 9. Here the CDR3 reads CAISPHRDRVYEQYF. CDR3 in DNA: TGTGCCATCAGCCCTCACCGGGACAGGGTCTACGAGCAGTACTTC.

V usage is TRBV29-1 and J usage is TRBJ1-1; 7 bases line up with TRBD1. The CDR3 length is 14 residues. Germline CDR1 is SQVTM and CDR2 is ANQGSEA. J was trimmed by 3 bases and V by 7 bases; bases with no gene match: 11. CDR3 DNA: TGCAGCGCCCGACAGGGTTCCTGGCACACTGAAGCTTTCTTT. As protein: CSARQGSWHTEAFF. Drawing the rest from reference TRBV29-1 and TRBJ1-1, the complete variable domain is SAVISQKPSRDICQRGTSLTIQCQVDSQVTMMFWYRQQPGQSLTLIATANQGSEATYESGFVIDKFPISRPNLTFSTLTVSNMSPEDSSIYLCSARQGSWHTEAFFGQGTRLTVV.

The genes are TRBV19 and TRBJ2-3, with 14 bases identical to TRBD2. CDR3 size: 21 residues. V trimming: 7 bases; J trimming: 2 bases; junction bases outside the gene matches: 20. In germline, CDR1 is LNHDA, CDR2 SQIVND (reference sequence). Written as DNA, the CDR3 is TGTGCCAGTACTCCTCAGTGGGGGGTTGGACTAGCGGGAGGAACCACAGATACGCAGTATTTT. Amino acid sequence: CASTPQWGVGLAGGTTDTQYF.

The genes are TRBV28 and TRBJ1-1; 10 nucleotides match TRBD1. V lost 4 bases, J lost 3 bases, and 8 bases stayed unmatched. Per germline, CDR1 MDHEN and CDR2 SYDVKM. CDR3 length: 16 amino acids. In DNA form, the CDR3 reads TGTGCCAGCAGTTCTTCTCGGACAGGGGGATACACTGAAGCTTTCTTT. It translates to CASSSSRTGGYTEAFF.

The chain employs TRBV6-5 and TRBJ2-7; D uncertain. Germline V gives CDR1 MNHEY, CDR2 SVGAGI. This CDR3 is 14 amino acids long. Trimming cost V 8 bases and J 2 bases, with 16 bases left between them. For the CDR3, the DNA is TGTGCCAGCTCCGCCGGCATAGCCGCCTACGAGCAGTACTTC. Its protein is CASSAGIAAYEQYF.

This chain links TRBV6-2 or TRBV6-3 with TRBJ1-5, with TRBD1 matching 7 bases. Germline CDR1 and CDR2: MNHEY and SVGEGT. This CDR3 contains 15 residues. Trimming took 2 bases from V and 1 from J; bases not matched to a gene: 2. Here the CDR3 reads CASSYVGQSNQPQHF. CDR3 nucleotides: TGTGCCAGCAGTTACGTGGGACAGAGCAATCAGCCCCAGCATTTT.

V and J are TRBV30 and TRBJ1-1; no clear D gene. CDR1 is GTSNPN, CDR2 SVGIG, per germline (reference sequence). This CDR3 contains 13 residues. Trimming took 0 bases from V and 3 from J, leaving 8 bases between them. The CDR3 sequence: CAWSVLWYTEAFF. Here the CDR3 DNA reads TGTGCCTGGAGTGTACTCTGGTACACTGAAGCTTTCTTT.

The chain uses TRBV4-1 and TRBJ1-5; maybe TRBD1 (5 bases). The germline V gene encodes CDR1 MGHRA and CDR2 YSYEKL. The CDR3 consists of 16 residues. Trimming pared 1 base from V and 0 bases from J, leaving 10 bases between. The CDR3 sequence is CASSQVSGHSNQPQHF. DNA of the CDR3: TGCGCCAGCAGCCAAGTTTCAGGACATAGCAATCAGCCCCAGCATTTT.

The chain has TRBV5-6 and TRBJ1-1, with 9 nucleotides matching TRBD1. With V trimmed by 4 bases and J by 5 bases, 9 bases remained unmatched. The CDR3 is 15 amino acids. Germline CDR1 is SGHDT and CDR2 is YYEEEE. CDR3 residues: CASSATGGSNTEAFF. The CDR3 DNA reads as TGTGCCAGCAGCGCAACAGGGGGCTCTAATACTGAAGCTTTCTTT.

This chain joins TRBV5-1 and TRBJ1-5; the D is unclear. CDR3 length: 13 amino acids. CDR1 SGHRS and CDR2 YFSETQ come from the germline V gene. V dropped 2 bases and J dropped 1 base, with 4 bases sitting between them. The CDR3 protein is CASSLSSNQPQHF. The CDR3 DNA reads as TGCGCCAGCAGCTTAAGCAGCAATCAGCCCCAGCATTTT.

The chain employs TRBV9 and TRBJ2-1; maybe TRBD1 (6 bases). The germline CDR1 and CDR2 sequences are SGDLS and YYNGEE. Trimming took off 4 bases at V and 6 bases at J, with 11 bases between the two ends. The CDR3 is 13 amino acids. CDR3 bases: TGTGCCAGCAGCCAGGGGCAGGGCAATGAGCAGTTCTTC. Protein product: CASSQGQGNEQFF.

This clone was picked up one time. The gene calls are TRBV3-1 (or the pseudogene TRBV3-2) and TRBJ2-3; D is uncertain. The V gene lost 0 bases and the J gene lost 10 bases, with 11 bases spanning the gap. There are 13 residues in the CDR3. Per germline, CDR1 LGHDT and CDR2 YNNKEL (reference sequence). The CDR3, as DNA: TGTGCCAGCAGCCAAGAGTACGCGCCATCGCAGTATTTT. It encodes CASSQEYAPSQYF.

V usage is TRBV15 and J usage is TRBJ2-7; TRBD2 agrees at 8 bases. The CDR3 has 14 residues. Trimming at V came to 9 bases and at J to 4 bases, leaving 11 bases not matched to a gene. Germline V gene lookup returns CDR1 LNHNV and CDR2 YYDKDF (reference sequence). CDR3 sequence reads: CATGRAGLVYEQYF. The CDR3 DNA sequence: TGTGCCACAGGAAGGGCGGGACTAGTGTACGAGCAGTACTTC.

This rearrangement joins TRBV19 to TRBJ2-3; 8 bases are shared with TRBD1. The ends lost 3 bases at V and 5 bases at J; junction bases unmatched: 10. Germline V CDR1 and CDR2: LNHDA, SQIVND (reference sequence). The CDR3 has 16 amino acids. The CDR3 region is CASSIGAGGSIDTQYF. CDR3 nucleotides: TGTGCCAGTAGTATCGGGGCAGGGGGCAGTATAGATACGCAGTATTTT.

The genes are TRBV7-2 and TRBJ1-2; D gene ambiguous. V gave up 1 base and J gave up 2 bases, with 11 bases separating them. From germline, CDR1 is SGHTA and CDR2 FQGNSA. CDR3 length: 15 amino acids. CDR3: CASSLVVSPNYGYTF. As DNA, the CDR3 is TGTGCCAGCAGCTTAGTCGTAAGCCCCAACTATGGCTACACCTTC.

The chain joins TRBV5-4 to TRBJ1-1; tentatively, D is TRBD1 (6 bases). The CDR3 is 15 residues long. The V gene's germline CDR1 is SGHNT and CDR2 YYREEE (reference sequence). Trimming shortened V by 2 bases and J by 0 bases, and 11 bases separated the two germline ends. In DNA, the CDR3 is TGTGCCAGCAGCTTCGGTGACAGGTTGAACACTGAAGCTTTCTTT. Translated, it gives CASSFGDRLNTEAFF.

This clone was found many times. The gene calls are TRBV4-1 and TRBJ2-7; 8 bases map to TRBD2. The CDR3 spans 14 residues. V lost 2 bases, J lost 2 bases, and 2 bases stayed unmatched. Germline CDR1 and CDR2: MGHRA and YSYEKL. This CDR3 is CASSQPLAAYEQYF. CDR3 nucleotides: TGCGCCAGCAGCCAACCACTAGCGGCCTACGAGCAGTACTTC.